This T cell receptor beta chain was profiled in a study of blood T cell repertoires in COVID-19. Trimming took 3 bases from V and 1 from J, leaving 12 bases between them. The CDR3 contains 15 residues. From germline, CDR1 is MDHEN and CDR2 SYDVKM. The method was immunoSEQ multiplex PCR; TCRdb's version includes in-frame clones alone and lacks a portion of them. The sample records approximately 61,000 clones, around 82% being singletons. The specimen was peripheral blood. The TCR originated in a man aged 80 or over with active or convalescent COVID-19. The chain carries TRBV28 and TRBJ1-1; D gene ambiguous. For the CDR3, the DNA is TGTGCCAGCAGTTTTCTGGGAGCAAGGAACACTGAAGCTTTCTTT. As protein: CASSFLGARNTEAFF.